A single sample is the source of the 2 T cell receptor beta chains below, sequenced in a study of CD8 T cells in Susac syndrome. RNA in amounts of about 0.45 to 1 ug was reverse transcribed with random hexamers. MiXCR, run by TCRdb on the immunoSEQ multiplex PCR reads, gives a single entry per CDR3 protein. The sample shows around 130,000 distinct CDR3 sequences, 94% of them seen only once. The sample taken for sequencing was CD4+ T cells from PBMCs. The receptor set was obtained from a human donor in good health.

The chain couples TRBV5-1 to TRBJ2-4; a weak D match, TRBD1 (6 bases). The germline V gene has CDR1 SGHRS and CDR2 YFSETQ. V was trimmed by 3 bases and J by 8 bases, leaving 12 bases between them. The CDR3 extends over 13 amino acids. This CDR3 is CASSWSGADIQYF. The CDR3 bases are TGCGCCAGCAGCTGGTCAGGGGCCGACATTCAGTACTTC. The full variable domain, in which reference TRBV5-1 and TRBJ2-4 provide the parts outside the CDR3, is KAGVTQTPRYLIKTRGQQVTLSCSPISGHRSVSWYQQTPGQGLQFLFEYFSETQRNKGNFPGRFSGRQFSNSRSEMNVSTLELGDSALYLCASSWSGADIQYFGAGTRLSVL.

The V and J genes are TRBV4-2 and TRBJ2-7; 9 bases align to TRBD2. After removal of 4 bases from V and 5 bases from J, the junction contained 6 bases not matched to a gene. Per the germline V gene, CDR1 is LGHNA and CDR2 is YNFKEQ. The CDR3 spans 14 residues. CDR3 loop: CASSRASGVDEQYF. CDR3 bases: TGTGCCAGCAGCCGAGCTAGCGGGGTCGACGAGCAGTACTTC.